Each of the 13 T cell receptor beta chains below was sequenced from the same sample in a study of control samples from healthy donors and cancer patients. The data were produced by immunoSEQ multiplex PCR, yet TCRdb's version contains in-frame clones alone and is incomplete. Counted here are 100,000 to 120,000 clones, around four fifths occurring once; the ten biggest clones make up around 6.6%. The sequencing input was blood. The receptors shown here come from a man between 18 and 35 years old in good health.

The rearrangement links TRBV7-2 to TRBJ2-5; 9 nucleotides line up with TRBD2. Trimming removed 2 bases from V and 5 bases from J; junction bases left unmatched: 18. Germline V gene data show CDR1 as SGHTA and CDR2 as FQGNSA. CDR3 length equals 19 residues. The CDR3 reads CASSLWGWGSGGPGETQYF. The CDR3 DNA reads TGTGCCAGCAGCTTATGGGGTTGGGGTAGCGGGGGCCCCGGGGAGACCCAGTACTTC.

This chain links TRBV6-5 with TRBJ2-7, with D possibly called TRBD1 or TRBD2 (5 bases each). The V gene's germline CDR1 is MNHEY and CDR2 SVGAGI. The CDR3 sequence is 13 residues long. With 4 bases removed from V and 9 bases from J, the gap between germline ends came to 16 bases. The CDR3 here is CASSFGRSGPQYV. As DNA, the CDR3 is TGTGCCAGCAGTTTTGGTCGGTCGGGGCCGCAGTACGTC.

This clone came up a few times. The rearrangement links TRBV6-5 to TRBJ2-3, with D perhaps given as TRBD1 or TRBD2 (5 bases each). This CDR3 spans 14 amino acids. The ends were cut back, 6 bases at V and 1 base at J, with 11 bases in the middle. Germline CDR1 MNHEY, CDR2 SVGAGI. CDR3 residues: CASSLGPGTDTQYF. Written as DNA, the CDR3 is TGTGCCAGCAGCTTGGGACCTGGCACAGATACGCAGTATTTT.

The table lists this clone with a few counts. The V call is TRBV7-8, the J call TRBJ2-2, with 7 bases aligning to TRBD2. CDR1 and CDR2 (germline): SGHVS, FQNEAQ. The CDR3 has 15 amino acids. J was trimmed by 4 bases and V by 5 bases; bases with no gene match: 7. CDR3 sequence: CASSPWGGSTGELFF. In DNA, the CDR3 is TGTGCCAGCAGCCCCTGGGGGGGGAGCACCGGGGAGCTGTTTTTT.

The gene calls are TRBV7-2 and TRBJ2-1; TRBD1 might be the D (6 bases). Germline V lookup: CDR1 SGHTA, CDR2 FQGNSA. This CDR3 is built from 17 residues. The V gene lost 3 bases and the J gene lost 6 bases, with 21 bases spanning the gap. The CDR3 region is CASSFSPRRTASNEQFF. The CDR3 DNA reads as TGTGCCAGCAGCTTTTCGCCCCGCAGGACAGCTAGCAATGAGCAGTTCTTC.

The chain joins TRBV7-2 to TRBJ2-1; tentative D call: TRBD1 (6 bases). The ends were cut back, 8 bases at V and 8 bases at J, with 16 bases in the middle. Per the germline V gene, CDR1 is SGHTA and CDR2 is FQGNSA. The CDR3 is 13 amino acids. CDR3 in DNA: TGTGCCAGCTCGACCCCGCCAGGGGATGAGCAGTTCTTC. Encoded protein: CASSTPPGDEQFF.

About this clone: A read error may produce the germline difference seen at one junction end. The CDR3 sequence is CAWTQSTPATLSF. DNA for the CDR3: TGTGCCTGGACCCAATCCACTCCAGCGACCCTGAGCTTC. The gene calls are TRBV30 and TRBJ2-7, with D hard to call. The CDR3 sequence is 13 residues long. Looked up from germline, CDR1 is GTSNPN and CDR2 is SVGIG (reference sequence).

The genes are TRBV24-1 and TRBJ2-5, with D possibly matching TRBD1 (5 bases). CDR1 is KGHDR, CDR2 SFDVKD, per germline. Trimming took 10 bases from V and 7 from J, leaving 15 bases between them. CDR3 length: 12 amino acids. CDR3 nucleotide sequence: TGTGCCACAAGTACCAGGGCCGGGACCCAGTACTTC. Protein: CATSTRAGTQYF.

This clone was observed a handful of times. The chain combines TRBV25-1 with TRBJ2-5, with D perhaps given as TRBD1 or TRBD2 (5 bases each). Trimming removed 2 bases at V and 3 bases at J, with 10 bases between. The CDR3 length is 14 residues. From germline, CDR1 is MGHDK and CDR2 SYGVNS. CDR3 amino acids: CASSEEGTEETQYF. CDR3 coding DNA: TGTGCCAGCAGTGAAGAAGGGACGGAAGAGACCCAGTACTTC. The full variable domain, its missing parts supplied by reference TRBV25-1 and TRBJ2-5, is EADIYQTPRYLVIGTGKKITLECSQTMGHDKMYWYQQDPGMELHLIHYSYGVNSTEKGDLSSESTVSRIRTEHFPLTLESARPSHTSQYLCASSEEGTEETQYFGPGTRLLVL.

This clone appeared once. DNA for the CDR3: TGCGCCAGCAGCTTGGGGGCTAGCGTGAGTTACCCAGATACGCAGTATTTT. Translation: CASSLGASVSYPDTQYF. The V and J genes are TRBV5-1 and TRBJ2-3; D is possibly TRBD2 (6 bases). Germline-derived CDR1 and CDR2 are SGHRS and YFSETQ. Deletions cut 0 bases from V and 4 bases from J, with 18 bases between. CDR3 length: 17 amino acids.

J is TRBJ1-1 and V is TRBV10-2; D gene uncertain. Trimming pared 3 bases from V and 8 bases from J, leaving 13 bases between. Germline CDR1 is WSHSY and CDR2 is SAAADI. The CDR3 consists of 13 residues. The CDR3: CASSDPGTPEAFF. The CDR3, as DNA: TGCGCCAGCAGTGACCCCGGCACACCAGAAGCTTTCTTT.

The CDR3 DNA follows: TGCGCCAGCAGCTTGGTTACGACAGCCGGGGAGCTGTTTTTT. Its translation is CASSLVTTAGELFF. V and J are TRBV5-1 and TRBJ2-2; tentative D call: TRBD1 (5 bases). Trimming removed 0 bases at V and 6 bases at J, with 9 bases between. The germline V gene has CDR1 SGHRS and CDR2 YFSETQ. This CDR3 has 14 residues.

In this sample, this clone turned up many times. The chain employs TRBV9 and TRBJ1-1, with D perhaps matching TRBD1 (5 bases). CDR3 size: 15 residues. V lost 6 bases and J 2 bases, leaving 17 bases between the germline ends. Looked up from germline, CDR1 is SGDLS and CDR2 is YYNGEE. The CDR3 sequence: CASTRGVLTNTEAFF. CDR3 nucleotides: TGTGCCAGCACCCGAGGGGTACTAACCAACACTGAAGCTTTCTTT.